The source of this T cell receptor (beta chain) is a study of blood T cells in healthy people across ages. Germline values: CDR1 SGHRS, CDR2 YFSETQ. This CDR3 spans 15 amino acids. The V gene end was trimmed by 3 bases and the J gene end by 6 bases; junction bases not matched to a gene: 5. Comments on this clonotype: Its antigen is undetermined.

Study-level results: It was not known whether donors were CMV positive (a possible confounder of expanded clonotype changes). One million T cells yielded diversity estimates that were considered underestimates. Naive T cell percentage strongly correlated with TCR beta diversity.

A second PCR of 7 to 11 cycles used a sample-barcoded 5' primer and a J-beta primer mix. TCRdb fed the 5' RACE reads into MiXCR, producing one record per CDR3 protein. Among about 840,000 distinct CDR3 sequences listed, almost 30% were seen once. Another study also made use of these data, one on T cells of mothers and their children. That investigation notes: Biologically related mothers and children overlapped slightly more than unrelated pairs, a non-significant difference.

V gene TRBV5-1 combines with J gene TRBJ2-1; 11 bases line up with TRBD1. The source material was blood. The source is a middle-aged woman in good health. CDR3 sequence (DNA): TGCGCCAGCAGCTCGGCGGGGACAGGGGGCAATGAGCAGTTCTTC. It translates to CASSSAGTGGNEQFF.